The 9 T cell receptor beta chains below were found in one sample sequenced in a study of blood T cell repertoires in COVID-19. TCRdb's table, derived via immunoSEQ multiplex PCR, lists solely in-frame clones and lacks some. The sample lists about 140,000 clones, 70% to 90% occurring once. The source material was peripheral blood. These receptors all stem from a woman in her fifties or sixties with acute or convalescent COVID-19.

This clone has just a few counts. This sequence joins TRBV7-9 and TRBJ2-3; D is perhaps TRBD1 (5 bases). The CDR3 spans 15 residues. Looked up from germline, CDR1 is SEHNR and CDR2 is FQNEAQ (reference sequence). The ends were cut back, 5 bases at V and 4 bases at J, with 16 bases in the middle. The CDR3 DNA sequence: TGTGCCAGCAGCGTCTCAGGGTATAGGGCAGATACGCAGTATTTT. This sequence encodes CASSVSGYRADTQYF.

V usage is TRBV6-1 and J usage is TRBJ1-4; D gene uncertain. This CDR3 comprises 12 residues. Germline CDR1 MNHNS, CDR2 SASEGT. Trimming removed 3 bases at V and 8 bases at J, with 7 bases between. CDR3 DNA sequence: TGTGCCAGCAGTGATAGGAGGGAAAAACTGTTTTTT. Translation: CASSDRREKLFF.

J is TRBJ1-5 and V is TRBV5-1; 11 bases agree with TRBD1. Germline V gene data show CDR1 as SGHRS and CDR2 as YFSETQ. This CDR3 contains 15 residues. The J segment lost 4 bases and the V segment lost 3 bases, leaving 3 bases of the junction unmatched. The CDR3 DNA is TGCGCCAGCAGCTGGACAGGGGGCATTAATCAGCCCCAGCATTTT. Encoded protein: CASSWTGGINQPQHF.

The chain carries TRBV7-2 and TRBJ1-6; TRBD1 aligns across 10 bases. The germline V gene encodes CDR1 SGHTA and CDR2 FQGNSA. The CDR3 totals 18 residues. The V segment lost 5 bases and the J segment 0 bases; nucleotides outside the gene matches: 7. The CDR3: CASSLGTGASSYNSPLHF. The CDR3 DNA reads TGTGCCAGCAGCCTCGGGACAGGGGCAAGCTCCTATAATTCACCCCTCCACTTT.

The rearrangement links TRBV3-1 (or the pseudogene TRBV3-2) to TRBJ1-3; weak D call: TRBD1 (5 bases). V was pared by 7 bases and J by 0 bases, with 10 bases between. This CDR3 contains 14 residues. The germline V gene encodes CDR1 LGHDT and CDR2 YNNKEL (reference sequence). CDR3 coding DNA: TGTGCCAGCAAGTCCAGGGACTCTGGAAACACCATATATTTT. Amino acid sequence: CASKSRDSGNTIYF.

The V call is TRBV18, the J call TRBJ1-2, with no clear D. The CDR3 spans 13 residues. V was clipped by 3 bases and J by 8 bases, with 13 bases between them. Germline V lookup: CDR1 KGHSH, CDR2 LQKENI. As DNA, the CDR3 is TGTGCCAGCTCACCCCTCGGAGGGTCCGGCTACACCTTC. This gives the protein CASSPLGGSGYTF.

This chain uses TRBV9 with TRBJ2-7; 7 bases are shared with TRBD2. The V gene end was trimmed by 0 bases and the J gene end by 2 bases; junction bases not matched to a gene: 2. Germline V CDR1 and CDR2: SGDLS, YYNGEE. CDR3 length: 14 amino acids. The CDR3 is CASSVVSGAYEQYF. The DNA for the CDR3 is TGTGCCAGCAGCGTAGTGAGCGGGGCCTACGAGCAGTACTTC.

J is TRBJ2-7 and V is TRBV28; the match to TRBD2 covers 10 bases. V gave up 6 bases and J gave up 3 bases; unmatched junction bases: 5. Germline V lookup: CDR1 MDHEN, CDR2 SYDVKM. This CDR3 contains 14 residues. DNA for the CDR3: TGTGCCAGCAGGCAGCGGGGGGGCTTCTACGAGCAGTACTTC. This codes for CASRQRGGFYEQYF.

The rearrangement links TRBV13 to TRBJ2-5; TRBD1 might be the D (6 bases). V dropped 4 bases and J dropped 2 bases, with 17 bases sitting between them. The CDR3 is 16 amino acids. Per germline, CDR1 PRHDT and CDR2 FYEKMQ (reference sequence). The CDR3 loop reads CASSSWTGTYQETQYF. For the CDR3, the DNA is TGTGCCAGCAGCTCTTGGACCGGGACATATCAAGAGACCCAGTACTTC.